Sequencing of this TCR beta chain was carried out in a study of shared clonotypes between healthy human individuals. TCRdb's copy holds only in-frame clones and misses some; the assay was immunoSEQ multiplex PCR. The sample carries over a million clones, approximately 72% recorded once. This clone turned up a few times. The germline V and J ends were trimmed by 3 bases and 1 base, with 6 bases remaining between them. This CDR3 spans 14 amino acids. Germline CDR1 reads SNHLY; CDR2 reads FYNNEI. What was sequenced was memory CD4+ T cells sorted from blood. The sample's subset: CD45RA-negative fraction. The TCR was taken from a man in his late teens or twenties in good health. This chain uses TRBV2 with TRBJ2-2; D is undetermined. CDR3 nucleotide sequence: TGTGCCAGCAGTGATCAAGTGAACACCGGGGAGCTGTTTTTT. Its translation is CASSDQVNTGELFF.